This is a list of T cell receptor beta chains from one sample in a study of CD8 T cells in ankylosing spondylitis. TCRdb reanalysed the 5' RACE reads using MiXCR and keeps one entry per CDR3 protein. The sample holds over 700,000 distinct CDR3 sequences; roughly 19% are singletons and the top ten take around 19%. Sequencing used blood, either unsorted or a sorted T cell fraction (not recorded which). The receptors shown here come from a male donor with ankylosing spondylitis. Each CDR3 is given with its conserved first and last residue. A D gene is named only where the DNA matches it firmly. Rows give clone size only sometimes, using once, few, many, or a class for an expanded clone.

clone_size: NA; j_call: TRBJ2-1; d_call: NA; v_call: TRBV4-1; cdr3_aa: CASSQDASQYNEQFF; cdr3_nt: TGCGCCAGCAGCCAAGACGCTAGTCAGTACAATGAGCAGTTCTTC
clone_size: few; j_call: TRBJ1-1; d_call: NA; v_call: TRBV5-1; cdr3_aa: CASKVGDYTEAFF; cdr3_nt: TGCGCCAGCAAGGTTGGAGACTACACTGAAGCTTTCTTT
clone_size: few; j_call: TRBJ1-2; d_call: TRBD1; v_call: TRBV27; cdr3_aa: CASSPAGGYGYTF; cdr3_nt: TGTGCCAGCAGCCCTGCAGGGGGCTATGGCTACACCTTC
clone_size: few; j_call: TRBJ2-1; d_call: NA; v_call: TRBV6-2/TRBV6-3; cdr3_aa: CASSYPLRGPYNEQFF; cdr3_nt: TGTGCCAGCAGTTACCCTCTACGGGGGCCCTACAATGAGCAGTTCTTC
clone_size: few; j_call: TRBJ1-3; d_call: TRBD1; v_call: TRBV9; cdr3_aa: CASSGTGAGNTIYF; cdr3_nt: TGTGCCAGCAGCGGAACAGGGGCTGGAAACACCATATATTTT
clone_size: NA; j_call: TRBJ2-1; d_call: NA; v_call: TRBV25-1; cdr3_aa: CASSERGVGYNEQFF; cdr3_nt: TGTGCCAGCAGTGAAAGGGGAGTGGGCTACAATGAGCAGTTCTTC
clone_size: many; j_call: TRBJ2-3; d_call: NA; v_call: TRBV7-9; cdr3_aa: CASGPSADTQYF; cdr3_nt: TGTGCCAGCGGACCTAGCGCAGATACGCAGTATTTT
clone_size: few; j_call: TRBJ2-7; d_call: NA; v_call: TRBV29-1; cdr3_aa: CSVDGGFDEQYF; cdr3_nt: TGCAGCGTTGATGGGGGCTTCGACGAGCAGTACTTC
clone_size: NA; j_call: TRBJ2-7; d_call: TRBD2; v_call: TRBV9; cdr3_aa: CASSPSGGYHEQYF; cdr3_nt: TGTGCCAGCAGCCCTAGCGGGGGGTACCACGAGCAGTACTTC
clone_size: many; j_call: TRBJ2-3; d_call: TRBD2; v_call: TRBV15; cdr3_aa: CATSRDLTSRGTDTQYF; cdr3_nt: TGTGCCACCAGCAGAGATCTGACTAGCAGGGGCACAGATACGCAGTATTTT
clone_size: NA; j_call: TRBJ2-1; d_call: TRBD1; v_call: TRBV29-1; cdr3_aa: CSVGQGGSLGSFF; cdr3_nt: TGCAGCGTGGGACAGGGTGGATCTCTGGGGTCGTTCTTC
clone_size: NA; j_call: TRBJ2-7; d_call: NA; v_call: TRBV11-2; cdr3_aa: CASSTPSGGNYEQYF; cdr3_nt: TGTGCCAGCAGCACCCCATCGGGGGGCAACTACGAGCAGTACTTC
clone_size: few; j_call: TRBJ1-1; d_call: NA; v_call: TRBV19; cdr3_aa: CASSIAREAFF; cdr3_nt: TGTGCCAGTAGTATAGCCAGAGAAGCTTTCTTT
clone_size: NA; j_call: TRBJ2-7; d_call: NA; v_call: TRBV7-9; cdr3_aa: CASSPRVQESYEQYF; cdr3_nt: TGTGCCAGCAGCCCGAGAGTCCAGGAGTCCTACGAGCAGTACTTC
clone_size: few; j_call: TRBJ2-1; d_call: NA; v_call: TRBV27; cdr3_aa: CASSFSSAYNEQFF; cdr3_nt: TGTGCCAGCAGTTTCTCTAGCGCCTACAATGAGCAGTTCTTC
clone_size: few; j_call: TRBJ2-2; d_call: NA; v_call: TRBV20-1; cdr3_aa: CSAQTGIPGTGELFF; cdr3_nt: TGCAGTGCGCAAACAGGGATCCCGGGCACCGGGGAGCTGTTTTTT
clone_size: NA; j_call: TRBJ1-2; d_call: NA; v_call: TRBV20-1; cdr3_aa: CSASGDGYTF; cdr3_nt: TGCAGTGCTAGCGGGGACGGCTACACCTTC
clone_size: few; j_call: TRBJ2-1; d_call: TRBD2; v_call: TRBV29-1; cdr3_aa: CSVDGVLGRESYNEQFF; cdr3_nt: TGCAGCGTTGATGGGGTTTTAGGGAGGGAGTCCTACAATGAGCAGTTCTTC
clone_size: few; j_call: TRBJ1-5; d_call: NA; v_call: TRBV12-3/TRBV12-4; cdr3_aa: CASNSGGTSNQPQHF; cdr3_nt: TGTGCCAGCAACTCGGGGGGCACGAGCAATCAGCCCCAGCATTTT
clone_size: NA; j_call: TRBJ2-1; d_call: TRBD1; v_call: TRBV4-1; cdr3_aa: CASSQGTQGIYNEQFF; cdr3_nt: TGCGCCAGCAGCCAAGGTACACAGGGGATCTACAATGAGCAGTTCTTC
clone_size: few; j_call: TRBJ2-3; d_call: NA; v_call: TRBV29-1; cdr3_aa: CSVAGRRKKGYSSTDTQYF; cdr3_nt: TGCAGCGTTGCTGGGCGTCGGAAGAAAGGATACTCTAGCACAGATACGCAGTATTTT
clone_size: NA; j_call: TRBJ2-7; d_call: NA; v_call: TRBV25-1; cdr3_aa: CASSEPGFYEQYF; cdr3_nt: TGTGCCAGCAGTGAACCAGGGTTCTACGAGCAGTACTTC
clone_size: NA; j_call: TRBJ2-5; d_call: NA; v_call: TRBV12-3/TRBV12-4; cdr3_aa: CASSFQASETQYF; cdr3_nt: TGTGCCAGCAGTTTTCAGGCATCGGAGACCCAGTACTTC
clone_size: NA; j_call: TRBJ2-1; d_call: TRBD2; v_call: TRBV4-1; cdr3_aa: CASSQEYGGSGSYNEQFF; cdr3_nt: TGCGCCAGCAGCCAAGAATATGGCGGGAGCGGATCCTACAATGAGCAGTTCTTC
clone_size: few; j_call: TRBJ2-1; d_call: NA; v_call: TRBV6-2/TRBV6-3; cdr3_aa: CASSRNSVGNEQFF; cdr3_nt: TGTGCCAGCAGTCGAAATTCGGTGGGGAATGAGCAGTTCTTC
clone_size: NA; j_call: TRBJ2-3; d_call: TRBD2; v_call: TRBV5-5; cdr3_aa: CASRDSTGRGGIDTQYF; cdr3_nt: TGTGCCAGCAGGGACTCCACCGGGCGGGGGGGCATAGATACGCAGTATTTT
clone_size: NA; j_call: TRBJ1-1; d_call: TRBD1; v_call: TRBV4-1; cdr3_aa: CASSQAGTGYIGAFF; cdr3_nt: TGCGCCAGCAGCCAAGCCGGGACAGGGTATATTGGAGCTTTCTTT
clone_size: few; j_call: TRBJ2-1; d_call: NA; v_call: TRBV3-1; cdr3_aa: CASSPEGTSRTYNEQFF; cdr3_nt: TGTGCCAGCAGCCCGGAAGGTACTAGCCGCACCTACAATGAGCAGTTCTTC
clone_size: NA; j_call: TRBJ1-6; d_call: NA; v_call: TRBV10-2; cdr3_aa: CASTSGYNSPLHF; cdr3_nt: TGCGCCAGCACGAGCGGCTATAATTCACCCCTCCACTTT
clone_size: NA; j_call: TRBJ2-1; d_call: NA; v_call: TRBV7-9; cdr3_aa: CASSSQGPPFF; cdr3_nt: TGTGCCAGCAGCTCGCAGGGGCCCCCGTTCTTC
clone_size: few; j_call: TRBJ1-1; d_call: TRBD1; v_call: TRBV2; cdr3_aa: CASTGDRQTEAFF; cdr3_nt: TGTGCCAGCACCGGGGACAGGCAAACTGAAGCTTTCTTT
clone_size: NA; j_call: TRBJ1-2; d_call: NA; v_call: TRBV29-1; cdr3_aa: CSVATGIDYGYTF; cdr3_nt: TGCAGCGTAGCTACAGGGATCGACTATGGCTACACCTTC
clone_size: NA; j_call: TRBJ2-7; d_call: NA; v_call: TRBV28; cdr3_aa: CASSFLRDEQYF; cdr3_nt: TGTGCCAGCAGTTTTTTGAGAGACGAGCAGTACTTC
clone_size: NA; j_call: TRBJ1-5; d_call: NA; v_call: TRBV27; cdr3_aa: CASSPRGQNQPQHF; cdr3_nt: TGTGCCAGCAGCCCTAGAGGGCAAAATCAGCCCCAGCATTTT
clone_size: few; j_call: TRBJ2-3; d_call: TRBD1; v_call: TRBV5-1; cdr3_aa: CASSLEGQGSYF; cdr3_nt: TGCGCCAGCAGCTTGGAGGGACAGGGGTCGTATTTT
clone_size: few; j_call: TRBJ2-7; d_call: NA; v_call: TRBV29-1; cdr3_aa: CSVGHRYEQYF; cdr3_nt: TGCAGCGTGGGACATCGGTACGAGCAGTACTTC
clone_size: NA; j_call: TRBJ1-1; d_call: NA; v_call: TRBV3-1; cdr3_aa: CASSQGFAGSEAFF; cdr3_nt: TGTGCCAGCAGCCAGGGCTTCGCCGGTTCTGAAGCTTTCTTT
clone_size: few; j_call: TRBJ1-4; d_call: NA; v_call: TRBV25-1; cdr3_aa: CASSEYSRAATNEKLFF; cdr3_nt: TGTGCCAGCAGTGAATATAGCAGGGCAGCAACTAATGAAAAACTGTTTTTT
clone_size: few; j_call: TRBJ1-1; d_call: NA; v_call: TRBV29-1; cdr3_aa: CSVGWTEAFF; cdr3_nt: TGCAGCGTCGGGTGGACTGAAGCTTTCTTT
clone_size: few; j_call: TRBJ1-3; d_call: NA; v_call: TRBV12-3/TRBV12-4; cdr3_aa: CASKGGLLSGNTIYF; cdr3_nt: TGTGCCAGTAAGGGTGGGCTTCTCTCTGGAAACACCATATATTTT